This T cell receptor beta chain was sequenced in a study of ipilimumab plus nivolumab after autologous stem cell transplantation. Study summary: Median doses per patient: a few ipilimumab, roughly 8 nivolumab.

TCRdb keeps only in-frame clones here, not all; method: immunoSEQ multiplex PCR. The sample carries tens of thousands of clones, approximately 90% recorded once. Dosing: nivolumab 3 mg/kg IV, weeks 1, 4, 7, 10, then every two weeks to week 26. This clone was counted once. This CDR3 contains 16 residues. Germline V gene lookup returns CDR1 LNHDA and CDR2 SQIVND (reference sequence). The germline V and J ends were trimmed by 4 bases and 0 bases, with 15 bases remaining between them. The material was PBMCs, obtained in a trial of ipilimumab plus nivolumab as post-transplant consolidation. This chain links TRBV19 with TRBJ2-5, with a tentative D call TRBD2 (6 bases). The receptor was derived from a male donor with multiple myeloma. The CDR3: CASSNVRGGNQETQYF. The CDR3 DNA reads TGTGCCAGTAGTAACGTCCGGGGCGGGAACCAAGAGACCCAGTACTTC. Based on the CDR3 plus reference TRBV19 and TRBJ2-5, the full variable domain is DGGITQSPKYLFRKEGQNVTLSCEQNLNHDAMYWYRQDPGQGLRLIYYSQIVNDFQKGDIAEGYSVSREKKESFPLTVTSAQKNPTAFYLCASSNVRGGNQETQYFGPGTRLLVL.